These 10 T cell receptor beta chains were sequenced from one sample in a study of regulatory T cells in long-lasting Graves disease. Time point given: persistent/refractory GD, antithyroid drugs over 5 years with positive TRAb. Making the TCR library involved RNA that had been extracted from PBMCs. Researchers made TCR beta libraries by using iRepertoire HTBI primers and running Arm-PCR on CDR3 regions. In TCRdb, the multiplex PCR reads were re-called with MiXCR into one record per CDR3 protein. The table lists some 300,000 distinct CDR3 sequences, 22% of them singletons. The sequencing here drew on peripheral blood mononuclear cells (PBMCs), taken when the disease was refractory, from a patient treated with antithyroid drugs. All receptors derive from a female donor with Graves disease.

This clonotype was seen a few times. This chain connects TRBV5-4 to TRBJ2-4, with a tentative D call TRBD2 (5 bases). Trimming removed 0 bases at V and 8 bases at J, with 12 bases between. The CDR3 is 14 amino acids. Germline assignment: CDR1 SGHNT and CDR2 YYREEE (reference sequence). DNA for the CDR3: TGTGCCAGCAGCTTGGAGGCGGGTGCTGACATTCAGTACTTC. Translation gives CASSLEAGADIQYF. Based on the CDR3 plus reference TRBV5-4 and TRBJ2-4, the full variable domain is ETGVTQSPTHLIKTRGQQVTLRCSSQSGHNTVSWYQQALGQGPQFIFQYYREEENGRGNFPPRFSGLQFPNYSSELNVNALELDDSALYLCASSLEAGADIQYFGAGTRLSVL.

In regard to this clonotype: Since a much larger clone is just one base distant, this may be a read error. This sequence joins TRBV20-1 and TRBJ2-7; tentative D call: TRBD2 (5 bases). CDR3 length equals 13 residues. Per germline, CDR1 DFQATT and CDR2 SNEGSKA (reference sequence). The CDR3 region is CSARERAAYERYF. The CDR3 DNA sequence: TGCAGTGCTAGAGAGCGGGCCGCCTACGAGCGGTACTTC.

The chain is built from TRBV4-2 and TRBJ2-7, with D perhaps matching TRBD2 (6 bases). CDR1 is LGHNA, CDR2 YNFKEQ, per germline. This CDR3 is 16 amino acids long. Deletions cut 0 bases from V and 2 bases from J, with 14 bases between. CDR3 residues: CASSQDLDYSTYEQYF. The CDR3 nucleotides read TGTGCCAGCAGCCAAGATCTGGACTACTCGACCTACGAGCAGTACTTC.

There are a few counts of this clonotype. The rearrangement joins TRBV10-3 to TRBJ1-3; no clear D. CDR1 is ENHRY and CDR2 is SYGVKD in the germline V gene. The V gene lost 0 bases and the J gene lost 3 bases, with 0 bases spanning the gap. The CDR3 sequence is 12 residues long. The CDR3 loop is CAISESGNTIYF. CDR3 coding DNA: TGTGCCATCAGTGAGTCTGGAAACACCATATATTTT.

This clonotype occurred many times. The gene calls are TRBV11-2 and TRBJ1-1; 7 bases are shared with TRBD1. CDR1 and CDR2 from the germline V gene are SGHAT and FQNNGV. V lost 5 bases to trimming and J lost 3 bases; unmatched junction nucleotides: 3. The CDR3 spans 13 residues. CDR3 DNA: TGTGCCAGCAGCCAGGGGGGGGACACTGAAGCTTTCTTT. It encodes CASSQGGDTEAFF.

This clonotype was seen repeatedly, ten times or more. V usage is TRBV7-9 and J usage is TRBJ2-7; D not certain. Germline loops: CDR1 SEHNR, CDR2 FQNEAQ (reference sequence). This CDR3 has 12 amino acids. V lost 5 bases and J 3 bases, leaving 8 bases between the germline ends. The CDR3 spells CASSAIDYEQYF. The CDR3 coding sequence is TGTGCCAGCAGCGCGATAGACTACGAGCAGTACTTC.

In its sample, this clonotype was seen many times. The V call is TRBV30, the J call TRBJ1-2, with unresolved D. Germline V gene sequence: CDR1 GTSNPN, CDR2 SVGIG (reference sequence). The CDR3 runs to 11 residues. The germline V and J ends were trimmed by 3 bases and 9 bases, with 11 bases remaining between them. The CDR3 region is CAWSSQKSYTF. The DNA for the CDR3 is TGTGCCTGGAGCAGTCAGAAAAGCTACACCTTC.

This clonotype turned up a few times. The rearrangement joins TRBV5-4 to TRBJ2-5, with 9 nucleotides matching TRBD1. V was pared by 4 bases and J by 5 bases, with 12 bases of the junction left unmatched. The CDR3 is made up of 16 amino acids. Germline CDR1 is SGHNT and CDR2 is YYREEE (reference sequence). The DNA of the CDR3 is TGTGCCAGCAGCCGGGGGCCACAGGGGGCGAGGGAGACCCAGTACTTC. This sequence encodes CASSRGPQGARETQYF.

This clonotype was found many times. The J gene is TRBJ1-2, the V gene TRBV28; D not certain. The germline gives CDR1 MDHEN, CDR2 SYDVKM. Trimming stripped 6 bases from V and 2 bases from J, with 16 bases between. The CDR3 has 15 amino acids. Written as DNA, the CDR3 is TGTGCCAGCAGCTCTCAGACATCGGAGAACTATGGCTACACCTTC. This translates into CASSSQTSENYGYTF.

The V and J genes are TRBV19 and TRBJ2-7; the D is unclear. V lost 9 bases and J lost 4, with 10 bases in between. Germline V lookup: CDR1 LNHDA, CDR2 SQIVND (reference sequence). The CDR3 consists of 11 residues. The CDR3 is CARPLWYEQYF. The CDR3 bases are TGTGCCAGACCGCTTTGGTACGAGCAGTACTTC.